The sequence of this T cell receptor beta chain was determined in a study of shared clonotypes between healthy human individuals (dated by TCRdb to about 2020). Some background on the complete study: Two women and a few men aged 18 to 49 years were included in the cohort. For each donor, CD4 naive and CD4 memory were each given three plates, CD8 naive was given two plates, and CD8 memory was given one plate. Libraries were prepared and TCR repertoires were sequenced by different laboratories using diverse techniques, in order to increase sequencing depth and limit assay-specific biases. Blood TCR repertoires of roughly five healthy adults were deeply sequenced to estimate repertoire size and the extent of clonotype sharing between individuals. Each donor's leukapheresis produced roughly between roughly 0.85 and 9.5 billion PBMCs. What the research found in general, with its limitations: Incomplete sequencing was indicated by rarefaction of sorted-subset datasets, despite the large sequencing depth. Naive subsets generally had larger estimated clonotype richness than memory subsets. Pairwise subsampling indicated that sequencing depth was expected to affect the degree of clonotype sharing among donors. Sampling was restricted to blood, and TCR repertoires in tissue are likely to differ from TCR repertoires in blood. About 4.5% of naive CD4, 3% to 4% of naive CD8, approximately 2.2% of memory CD4, and 0.4% of memory CD8 clonotypes were shared across four donors. Clonotypes shared by all four sorted-subset donors showed higher generation probabilities than non-shared clonotypes. Because the study included a small number of donors, the genetic and exposure-history diversity represented was limited.

For CDR1 and CDR2, the germline V gene lists KGHSH and LQKENI. From the cysteine through the phenylalanine, the CDR3 covers 15 amino acids. The sequence is cut down to CDR3 DNA, 45 bases in frame from base 1. V and J are trimmed by 4 bases and 4 bases, and the gene matches miss 7 bases of the junction. Donors were healthy HIV-negative adults with no recently reported acute infections or vaccinations. Every donor was a Caucasian adult living in Nashville, Tennessee, USA. CD4+ T cells were enriched by magnetic negative selection; naive cells were then positively selected on CD45RA, and the negative fraction formed the memory subset. Blood was collected by leukapheresis, and PBMCs were isolated by Ficoll-Histopaque density gradient centrifugation and then cryopreserved in liquid nitrogen vapor phase. Purity and quantity of every magnetically sorted T cell population were checked by analytical flow cytometry. Genomic DNA was isolated from each sorted fraction and quantified by UV absorbance on a Nanodrop 2000c.

Remarks on this clone: Which antigen it targets is not known. The record has no base qualities; no much larger clone is one base away.

Using the deep immunoSEQ assay, TCR CDR3 regions were amplified from genomic DNA by multiplex PCR. Genomic DNA extracted from each cell subset was distributed evenly over all wells of several immunoSEQ 96-well plates, and each plate served as one replicate. Each replicate PCR for sorted subsets received approximately 200 ng genomic DNA, equal to roughly 30,000 T cell genomes. Purified libraries were measured with a Qubit 3.0 fluorometer, size-checked on a Bioanalyzer 2100, and measured again with the KAPA Library Quantification kit. Every immunoSEQ 96-well plate was sequenced on a dedicated single-read 150-cycle Illumina NextSeq 550 flow cell. The original methods were these. Because the immunoSEQ output included only junctional sequences and no quality scores, the filtering could not be the same as the filtering used for full-length reads. Sequences were annotated with PyIR, a Python wrapper for IgBLAST v1.9, using IMGT germline references to assign V/J genes and CDR3. Reads were filtered out if the reads had weak V/J assignments (E-value above 1e-6), no CDR3, stop codons, out-of-frame junctions, or ambiguous translated residues. V3J clonotypes were defined by identical inferred V gene, J gene, and CDR3 amino acid sequence. Percentage overlap between repertoires was computed as shared unique clonotypes divided by the size of the smaller repertoire. Repertoire richness was assessed with RTK rarefaction, the Chao1 estimator, and Recon v2.1 estimates of unobserved clonotypes. Generation probabilities were computed with OLGA for all TCRbeta clonotypes obtained by the gDNA method from a handful of donors. In TCRdb, the immuneACCESS table is reduced to in-frame sequences with V and J assigned. These tables do not hold every clone; where another copy was compared, an unresolved V gene accounts for under half, and the others remain unexplained. V and J calls and clone size are given by that table; D and trimming were obtained from the DNA. This sample comprises 2 million to 2.5 million clones, roughly 92% of them detected only once. The ten largest make up about 0.41% of the sample.

The sample consisted of naive CD4+ T cells from PBMCs. Explained via the paper, the cell subset or site label denotes: CD45RA+ positively selected. This chain is built from TRBV18 and TRBJ2-3, with TRBD2 identical over 8 junction bases. The sequence derives from a man aged 18-30 years in good health. Some clones in this sample may be carry-over from other donors' samples. In nucleotides, the sequence is TGTGCCAGCTCACTTTCAGCGGGAGTTCCAGATACGCAGTATTTT. It is translated as CASSLSAGVPDTQYF.